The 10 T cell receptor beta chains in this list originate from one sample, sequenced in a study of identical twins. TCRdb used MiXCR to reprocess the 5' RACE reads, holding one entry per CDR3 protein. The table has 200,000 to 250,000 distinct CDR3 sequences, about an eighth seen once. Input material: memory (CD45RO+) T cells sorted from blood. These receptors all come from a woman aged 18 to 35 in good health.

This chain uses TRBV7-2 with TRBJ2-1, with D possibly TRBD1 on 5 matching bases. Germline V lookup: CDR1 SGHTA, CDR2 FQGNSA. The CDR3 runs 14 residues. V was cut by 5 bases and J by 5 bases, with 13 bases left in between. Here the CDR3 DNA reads TGTGCCAGCAGCCGAACAGGAACCCACAATGAGCAGTTCTTC. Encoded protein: CASSRTGTHNEQFF.

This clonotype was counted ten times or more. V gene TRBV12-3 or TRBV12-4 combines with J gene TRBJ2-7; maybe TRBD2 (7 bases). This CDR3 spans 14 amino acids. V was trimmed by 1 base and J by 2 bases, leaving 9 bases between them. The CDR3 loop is CASSLGGGPYEQYF. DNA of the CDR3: TGTGCCAGCAGTTTAGGCGGGGGCCCCTACGAGCAGTACTTC.

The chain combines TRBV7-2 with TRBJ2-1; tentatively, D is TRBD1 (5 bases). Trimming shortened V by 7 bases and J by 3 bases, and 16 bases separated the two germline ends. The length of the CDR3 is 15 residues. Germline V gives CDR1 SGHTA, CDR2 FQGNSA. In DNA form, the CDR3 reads TGTGCCAGCACCAAGAGGTTCCAGGGCTACAATGAGCAGTTCTTC. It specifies CASTKRFQGYNEQFF. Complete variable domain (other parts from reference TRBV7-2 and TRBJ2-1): GAGVSQSPSNKVTEKGKDVELRCDPISGHTALYWYRQSLGQGLEFLIYFQGNSAPDKSGLPSDRFSAERTGGSVSTLTIQRTQQEDSAVYLCASTKRFQGYNEQFFGPGTRLTVL.

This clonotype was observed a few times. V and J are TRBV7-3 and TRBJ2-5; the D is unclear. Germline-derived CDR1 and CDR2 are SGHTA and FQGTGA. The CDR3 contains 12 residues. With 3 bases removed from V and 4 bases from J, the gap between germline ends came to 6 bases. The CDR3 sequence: CASSFSGETQYF. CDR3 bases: TGTGCCAGCAGCTTCTCGGGAGAGACCCAGTACTTC.

CDR3 DNA: TGTGCCAGCAGCTTATCGCTAGCGGGGGCAAATACGCAGTATTTT. Its protein product is CASSLSLAGANTQYF. The genes are TRBV7-3 and TRBJ2-3, with 10 bases aligning to TRBD2. Germline V gene lookup returns CDR1 SGHTA and CDR2 FQGTGA. The CDR3 has 15 amino acids. Trimming took 2 bases from V and 7 from J; bases not matched to a gene: 6.

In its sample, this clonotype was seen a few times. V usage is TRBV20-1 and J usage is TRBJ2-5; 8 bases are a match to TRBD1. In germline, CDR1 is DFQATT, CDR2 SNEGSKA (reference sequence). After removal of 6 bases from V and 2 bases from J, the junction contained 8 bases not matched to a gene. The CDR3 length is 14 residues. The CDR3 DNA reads TGCAGTGCCCAAAGGGACAGGAAACAAGAGACCCAGTACTTC. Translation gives CSAQRDRKQETQYF.

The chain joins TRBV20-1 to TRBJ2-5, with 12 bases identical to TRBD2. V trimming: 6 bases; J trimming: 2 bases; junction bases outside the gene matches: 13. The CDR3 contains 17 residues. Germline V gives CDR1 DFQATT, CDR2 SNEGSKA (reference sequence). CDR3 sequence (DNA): TGCAGTGCCCAGACGGGACTAGCGGGTCGTATACAAGAGACCCAGTACTTC. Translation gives CSAQTGLAGRIQETQYF.

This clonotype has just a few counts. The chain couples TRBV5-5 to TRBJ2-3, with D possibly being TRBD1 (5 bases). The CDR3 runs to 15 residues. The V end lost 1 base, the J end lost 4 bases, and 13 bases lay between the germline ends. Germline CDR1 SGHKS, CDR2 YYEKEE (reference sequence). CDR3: CASSLFGQGADTQYF. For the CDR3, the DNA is TGTGCCAGCAGCTTGTTCGGGCAGGGCGCAGATACGCAGTATTTT.

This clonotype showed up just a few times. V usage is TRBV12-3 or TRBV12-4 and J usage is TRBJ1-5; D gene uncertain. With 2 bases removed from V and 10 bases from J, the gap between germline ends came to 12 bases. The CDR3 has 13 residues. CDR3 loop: CASSLQPRQPQHF. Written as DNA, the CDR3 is TGTGCCAGCAGTTTACAGCCTCGCCAACCCCAGCATTTT.

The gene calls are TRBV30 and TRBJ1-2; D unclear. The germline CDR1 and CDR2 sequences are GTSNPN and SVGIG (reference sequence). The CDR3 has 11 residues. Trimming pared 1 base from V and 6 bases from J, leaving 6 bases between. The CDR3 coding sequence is TGTGCCTGGAGTGCCCTCCATGGCTACACCTTC. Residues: CAWSALHGYTF. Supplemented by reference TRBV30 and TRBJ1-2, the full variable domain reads SQTIHQWPATLVQPVGSPLSLECTVEGTSNPNLYWYRQAAGRGLQLLFYSVGIGQISSEVPQNLSASRPQDRQFILSSKKLLLSDSGFYLCAWSALHGYTFGSGTRLTVV.